This entry concerns a single T cell receptor (beta chain). The data belong to a study of T cell responses to AZD1222 COVID-19 vaccine. Data came from immunoSEQ multiplex PCR; TCRdb stores just in-frame clones and leaves some out. The table has around 130,000 clones, about 91% seen once; the top ten hold approximately 2.5%. Germline CDR1 SGHRS, CDR2 YFSETQ. Trimming removed 3 bases from V and 1 base from J; junction bases left unmatched: 6. This CDR3 contains 16 residues. Sample: peripheral blood, taken on day 0 of AZD1222 vaccination. The receptor's source is an adult in good health. This chain joins TRBV5-1 and TRBJ1-1; 10 bases fit TRBD1. The chain's CDR3 is CASSSTWDRGNTEAFF. DNA for the CDR3: TGCGCCAGCAGCTCAACATGGGACAGGGGGAACACTGAAGCTTTCTTT.